This TCR beta chain originates from a study of T cells in Graves' hyperthyroidism and ophthalmopathy. As for the study in general: Blood was drawn when the patient was first diagnosed and still untreated.

Used for diagnoses were clinical symptoms, serum thyroxine and TRAb, thyroid ultrasound and orbital computed tomography. PBMCs were obtained from approximately 10 ml fresh peripheral blood. Turning to this clonotype: What it recognizes is unknown.

The length of the CDR3 is 12 residues. Per the germline V gene, CDR1 is SEHNR and CDR2 is FQNEAQ (reference sequence). With 6 bases removed from V and 13 bases from J, the gap between germline ends came to 17 bases. Study observations and caveats: Ophthalmopathy stood apart from stable hyperthyroidism in a 13 V-J model.

RNA transcripts provided the source from which TCR beta CDR3 regions were amplified. TCR CDR3 underwent first-round RT-PCR with the HTBI primer set. TCRdb processed the multiplex PCR reads anew with MiXCR; each CDR3 protein has one entry. The table lists around 600,000 distinct CDR3 sequences, approximately 15% of them singletons, with more than 6% in the top ten. This sequence joins TRBV7-9 and TRBJ2-3, with a weak D call TRBD1 (6 bases). The origin of this receptor is a woman aged 18-29 years with Graves' ophthalmopathy. Sequenced input: blood. The CDR3 spells CASSFDRSQKYF. CDR3 nucleotide sequence: TGTGCCAGCAGTTTCGACAGGTCCCAGAAGTATTTT. Looking up the rest from reference TRBV7-9 and TRBJ2-3 gives the full variable domain: DTGVSQNPRHKITKRGQNVTFRCDPISEHNRLYWYRQTLGQGPEFLTYFQNEAQLEKSRLLSDRFSAERPKGSFSTLEIQRTEQGDSAMYLCASSFDRSQKYFGPGTRLTVL.